These 16 T cell receptor beta chains were all obtained from the same sample, sequenced in a study of CD8 T cells in Susac syndrome. Random-hexamer reverse transcription was applied to roughly 0.5 to 1 ug RNA. TCRdb itself ran the immunoSEQ multiplex PCR reads through MiXCR, one entry per CDR3 protein. Of 90,000 to 150,000 distinct CDR3 sequences detected, 80% to 95% appear once; the ten largest clones hold about 0.12%. The sample comprised CD8+ T cells from PBMCs. The source is a human donor in good health.

CDR3 sequence: CASSHLYNEQFF. CDR3 bases: TGTGCCAGCAGCCACTTGTACAATGAGCAGTTCTTC. This sequence joins TRBV14 and TRBJ2-1, with no clear D. The ends were cut back, 3 bases at V and 4 bases at J, with 4 bases in the middle. In germline, CDR1 is SGHDN, CDR2 FVKESK. There are 12 residues in the CDR3.

This chain joins TRBV6-5 and TRBJ2-5, with 8 bases matching TRBD1. In germline, CDR1 is MNHEY, CDR2 SVGAGI. The CDR3 is made up of 15 amino acids. J was trimmed by 7 bases and V by 0 bases; bases with no gene match: 7. CDR3 DNA: TGTGCCAGCAGTTACTCGGACAGGGCTCGAGGGACCCAGTACTTC. Amino acids: CASSYSDRARGTQYF.

The chain recombines TRBV18 with TRBJ1-5; no reliable D call. The germline gives CDR1 KGHSH, CDR2 LQKENI. The V end lost 0 bases, the J end lost 5 bases, and 5 bases lay between the germline ends. This CDR3 has 13 amino acids. The chain's CDR3 is CASSPPGHQPQHF. DNA of the CDR3: TGTGCCAGCTCACCACCTGGACATCAGCCCCAGCATTTT.

The chain combines TRBV5-4 with TRBJ1-3; 12 bases line up with TRBD1. Losses at the gene ends were 4 bases for V and 2 bases for J; bases not matched to a gene: 4. The CDR3 loop spans 16 amino acids. Per the germline V gene, CDR1 is SGHNT and CDR2 is YYREEE (reference sequence). The CDR3 sequence is CASSPGQGATGNTIYF. CDR3 in DNA: TGTGCCAGCAGCCCGGGACAGGGGGCAACTGGAAACACCATATATTTT.

This clonotype came up once. The chain has TRBV10-3 and TRBJ2-7; D tentatively fits TRBD1 or TRBD2 (5 bases each). CDR1 and CDR2 (germline): ENHRY, SYGVKD. The V and J ends lost 0 bases and 4 bases respectively, with 22 bases between them. This CDR3 region has 18 residues. CDR3 in amino acids: CAISESSGTRLPSYEQYF. The CDR3 DNA sequence: TGTGCCATCAGTGAGTCGTCGGGGACGAGACTACCTTCTTACGAGCAGTACTTC.

The genes are TRBV9 and TRBJ1-6; D is possibly TRBD1 (5 bases). Germline CDR1 SGDLS, CDR2 YYNGEE. This CDR3 has 16 residues. V was shortened by 0 bases and J by 10 bases, with 17 bases between the two germline ends. The CDR3 DNA sequence: TGTGCCAGCAGCGTAGCGGGGGGACGGGAAAAATCACCCCTCCACTTT. This sequence encodes CASSVAGGREKSPLHF.

The J gene is TRBJ2-3, the V gene TRBV7-2; 10 bases line up with TRBD2. Germline CDR1 and CDR2: SGHTA and FQGNSA. The ends lost 6 bases at V and 5 bases at J; junction bases unmatched: 11. This CDR3 is built from 16 residues. CDR3 residues: CASSLSGGAALDTQYF. CDR3 sequence (DNA): TGTGCCAGCAGTTTAAGCGGGGGGGCCGCCTTAGATACGCAGTATTTT.

The chain is built from TRBV7-9 and TRBJ2-3, with D perhaps matching TRBD1 (5 bases). Germline loops: CDR1 SEHNR, CDR2 FQNEAQ (reference sequence). The CDR3 contains 16 residues. Trimming took off 1 base at V and 1 base at J, with 12 bases between the two ends. The CDR3: CASSLGAQGRTDTQYF. The DNA for the CDR3 is TGTGCCAGCAGCTTAGGAGCGCAGGGTCGCACAGATACGCAGTATTTT.

The chain uses TRBV6-2 or TRBV6-3 and TRBJ2-1; TRBD2 matches at 11 bases. Losses at the gene ends were 1 base for V and 6 bases for J; bases not matched to a gene: 2. The CDR3 is 15 amino acids. The V gene's germline CDR1 is MNHEY and CDR2 SVGEGT. Here the CDR3 DNA reads TGTGCCAGCAGTTACTTCGGGACTAGCGGCAATGAGCAGTTCTTC. Translating gives CASSYFGTSGNEQFF.

J is TRBJ2-3 and V is TRBV20-1, with D tentatively TRBD2 (6 bases). The CDR3 is 13 residues long. Trimming took off 3 bases at V and 1 base at J, with 8 bases between the two ends. The germline V gene has CDR1 DFQATT and CDR2 SNEGSKA (reference sequence). The CDR3 sequence is CSASPSGTDTQYF. Written as DNA, the CDR3 is TGCAGTGCTAGTCCTAGCGGCACAGATACGCAGTATTTT.

The J gene is TRBJ2-3, the V gene TRBV15; TRBD1 or TRBD2 may be the D gene (5 bases each). Between the trimmed V and J ends, which lost 1 base and 4 bases, there was a span of 18 bases. The germline CDR1 and CDR2 sequences are LNHNV and YYDKDF (reference sequence). CDR3 length: 17 amino acids. The CDR3 sequence is CATSRGVQVEGPDTQYF. The CDR3 DNA reads as TGTGCCACCAGCAGAGGAGTTCAAGTTGAGGGACCAGATACGCAGTATTTT.

This CDR3 reads CASSQVGLAGNNEQFF. CDR3 nucleotides: TGCGCCAGCAGCCAAGTCGGACTAGCGGGAAACAATGAGCAGTTCTTC. The chain joins TRBV4-3 to TRBJ2-1; 12 nucleotides align to TRBD2. Germline values: CDR1 LGHNA, CDR2 YSLEER. V shed 1 base and J 5 bases; nucleotides not matched to a gene: 3. The CDR3 runs to 16 residues.

V is TRBV6-1 and J is TRBJ1-5; no reliable D call. The CDR3 sequence is 14 residues long. The V gene's germline CDR1 is MNHNS and CDR2 SASEGT. Between the trimmed V and J ends, which lost 0 bases and 0 bases, there was a span of 3 bases. The CDR3 loop reads CASSEAHSNQPQHF. CDR3 coding DNA: TGTGCCAGCAGTGAAGCACATAGCAATCAGCCCCAGCATTTT.

The chain's CDR3 is CASSQNRAGGYTF. As DNA, the CDR3 is TGTGCCAGCTCGCAGAACAGGGCAGGTGGCTACACCTTC. This chain joins TRBV18 and TRBJ1-2, with D possibly matching TRBD1 (6 bases). Trimming took 6 bases from V and 7 from J, leaving 15 bases between them. The CDR3 loop spans 13 amino acids. In germline, CDR1 is KGHSH, CDR2 LQKENI. The full variable domain, its missing parts supplied by reference TRBV18 and TRBJ1-2, is NAGVMQNPRHLVRRRGQEARLRCSPMKGHSHVYWYRQLPEEGLKFMVYLQKENIIDESGMPKERFSAEFPKEGPSILRIQQVVRGDSAAYFCASSQNRAGGYTFGSGTRLTVV.

The chain recombines TRBV5-4 with TRBJ1-6; 10 bases match TRBD1. The V and J ends lost 4 bases and 10 bases, in that order; junction bases with no gene match: 5. CDR1 is SGHNT, CDR2 YYREEE, per germline (reference sequence). This CDR3 comprises 14 residues. The CDR3 loop reads CASSGDRGGSPLHF. The DNA of the CDR3 is TGTGCCAGCAGCGGGGACAGGGGAGGGTCACCCCTCCACTTT.

The J gene is TRBJ1-2, the V gene TRBV29-1; TRBD1 might be the D (6 bases). Germline values: CDR1 SQVTM, CDR2 ANQGSEA. CDR3 size: 12 residues. V lost 6 bases to trimming and J lost 0 bases, with 8 bases between them. CDR3 bases: TGCAGCGTGACAGGAACTAACTATGGCTACACCTTC. Translating it yields CSVTGTNYGYTF.